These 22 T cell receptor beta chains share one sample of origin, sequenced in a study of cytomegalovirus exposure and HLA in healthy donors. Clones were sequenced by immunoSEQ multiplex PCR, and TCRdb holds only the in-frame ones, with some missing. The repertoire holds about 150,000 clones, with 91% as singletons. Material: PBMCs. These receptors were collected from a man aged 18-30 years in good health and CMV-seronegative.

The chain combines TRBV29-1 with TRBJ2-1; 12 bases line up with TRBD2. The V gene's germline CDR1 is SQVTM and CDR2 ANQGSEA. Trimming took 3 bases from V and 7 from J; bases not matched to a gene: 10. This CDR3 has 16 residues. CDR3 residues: CSVDLSGLAGTNEQFF. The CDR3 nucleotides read TGCAGCGTTGATTTGAGTGGACTAGCGGGAACGAATGAGCAGTTCTTC.

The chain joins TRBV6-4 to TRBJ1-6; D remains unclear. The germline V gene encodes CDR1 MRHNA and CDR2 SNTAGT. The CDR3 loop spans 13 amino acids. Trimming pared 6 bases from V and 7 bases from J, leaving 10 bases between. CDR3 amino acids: CASRRDGNSPLHF. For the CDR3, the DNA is TGTGCCAGCAGAAGAGACGGGAATTCACCCCTCCACTTT.

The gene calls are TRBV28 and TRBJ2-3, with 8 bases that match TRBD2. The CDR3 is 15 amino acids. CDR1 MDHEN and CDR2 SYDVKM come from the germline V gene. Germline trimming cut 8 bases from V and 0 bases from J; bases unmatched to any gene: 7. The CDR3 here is CASSLGGASTDTQYF. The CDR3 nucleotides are TGTGCCAGCTCCCTCGGGGGGGCTAGCACAGATACGCAGTATTTT.

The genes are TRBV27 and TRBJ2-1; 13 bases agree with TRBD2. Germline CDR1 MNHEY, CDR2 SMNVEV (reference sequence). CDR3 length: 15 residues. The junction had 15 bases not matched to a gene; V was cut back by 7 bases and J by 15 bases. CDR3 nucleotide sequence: TGTGCCAGCACCCAAACTAGCGGGGGGGCCTTTCTCGCGTTCTTC. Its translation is CASTQTSGGAFLAFF.

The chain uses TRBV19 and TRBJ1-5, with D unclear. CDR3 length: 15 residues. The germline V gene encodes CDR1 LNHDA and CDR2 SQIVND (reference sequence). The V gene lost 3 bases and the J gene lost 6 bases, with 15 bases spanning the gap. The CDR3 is CASSMVPGGGQPQHF. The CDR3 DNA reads TGTGCCAGTAGTATGGTCCCAGGTGGTGGTCAGCCCCAGCATTTT.

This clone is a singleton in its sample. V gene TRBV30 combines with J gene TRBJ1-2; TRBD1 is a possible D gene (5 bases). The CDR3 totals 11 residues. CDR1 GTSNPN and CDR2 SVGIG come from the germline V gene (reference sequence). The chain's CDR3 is CAGGTGYGYTF. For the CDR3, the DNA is TGTGCGGGGGGGACGGGGTATGGCTACACCTTC.

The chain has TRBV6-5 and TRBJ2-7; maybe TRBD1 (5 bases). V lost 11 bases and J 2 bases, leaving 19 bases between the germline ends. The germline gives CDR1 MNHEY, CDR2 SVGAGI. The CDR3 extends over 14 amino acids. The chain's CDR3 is CAASSRQGPYEQYF. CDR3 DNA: TGTGCCGCCAGCAGTCGGCAGGGTCCCTACGAGCAGTACTTC.

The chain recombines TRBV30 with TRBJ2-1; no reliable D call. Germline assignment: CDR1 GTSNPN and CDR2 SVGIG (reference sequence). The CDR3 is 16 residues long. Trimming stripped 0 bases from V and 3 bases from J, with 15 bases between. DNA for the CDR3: TGTGCCTGGAGTGTACAACGTCCAGGTTACTACAATGAGCAGTTCTTC. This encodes CAWSVQRPGYYNEQFF.

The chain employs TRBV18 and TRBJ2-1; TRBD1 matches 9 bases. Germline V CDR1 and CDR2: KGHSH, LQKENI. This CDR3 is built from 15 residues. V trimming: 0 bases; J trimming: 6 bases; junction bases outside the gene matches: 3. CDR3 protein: CASSPPRDRVNEQFF. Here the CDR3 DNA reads TGTGCCAGCTCACCACCCCGGGACAGGGTCAATGAGCAGTTCTTC.

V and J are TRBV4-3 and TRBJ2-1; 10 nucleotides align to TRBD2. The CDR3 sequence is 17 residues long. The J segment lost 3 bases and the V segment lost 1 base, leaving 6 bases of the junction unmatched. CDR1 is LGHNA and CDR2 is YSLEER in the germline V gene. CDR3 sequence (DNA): TGCGCCAGCAGCCAAGCCAACGGACTAGCGGACTACAATGAGCAGTTCTTC. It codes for CASSQANGLADYNEQFF.

The CDR3 loop is CASSLVGQGALTEAFF. In nucleotides, the CDR3 is TGTGCCAGCAGCTTAGTTGGACAGGGGGCATTAACTGAAGCTTTCTTT. The rearrangement uses TRBV11-3 and TRBJ1-1; 11 positions match TRBD1. CDR1 and CDR2 from the germline V gene are SGHNT and YENEEA. There are 16 residues in the CDR3. Unmatched junction bases numbered 6, after V lost 1 base and J lost 5 bases.

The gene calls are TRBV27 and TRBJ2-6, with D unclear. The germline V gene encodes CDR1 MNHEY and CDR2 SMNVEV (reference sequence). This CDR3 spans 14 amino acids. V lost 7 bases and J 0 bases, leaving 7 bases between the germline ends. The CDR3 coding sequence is TGTGCCAGCACTTTCAGCTCTGGGGCCAACGTCCTGACTTTC. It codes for CASTFSSGANVLTF.

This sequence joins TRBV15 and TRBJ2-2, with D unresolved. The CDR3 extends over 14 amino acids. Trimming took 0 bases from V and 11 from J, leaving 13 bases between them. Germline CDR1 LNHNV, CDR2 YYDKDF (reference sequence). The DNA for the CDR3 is TGTGCCACCAGCAGAGATAGAGGCGCCCGCGAGCTGTTTTTT. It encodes CATSRDRGARELFF. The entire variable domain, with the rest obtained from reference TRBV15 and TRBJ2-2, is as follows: DAMVIQNPRYQVTQFGKPVTLSCSQTLNHNVMYWYQQKSSQAPKLLFHYYDKDFNNEADTPDNFQSRRPNTSFCFLDIRSPGLGDTAMYLCATSRDRGARELFFGEGSRLTVL.

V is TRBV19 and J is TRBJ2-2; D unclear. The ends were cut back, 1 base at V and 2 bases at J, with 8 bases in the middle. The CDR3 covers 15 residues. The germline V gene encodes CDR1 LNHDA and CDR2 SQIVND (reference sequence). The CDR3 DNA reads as TGTGCCAGTAGTATAGTGCGGCCAAACACCGGGGAGCTGTTTTTT. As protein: CASSIVRPNTGELFF.

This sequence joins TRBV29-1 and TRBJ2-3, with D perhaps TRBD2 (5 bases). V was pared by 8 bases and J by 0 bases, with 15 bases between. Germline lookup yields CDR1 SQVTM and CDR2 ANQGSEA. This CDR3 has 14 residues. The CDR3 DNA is TGCAGCACCCGTATTGGAGGTAGCACAGATACGCAGTATTTT. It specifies CSTRIGGSTDTQYF.

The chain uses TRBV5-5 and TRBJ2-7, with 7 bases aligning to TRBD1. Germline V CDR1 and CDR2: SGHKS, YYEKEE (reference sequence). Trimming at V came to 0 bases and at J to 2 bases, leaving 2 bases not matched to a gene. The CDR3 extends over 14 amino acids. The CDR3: CASSLDRGPYEQYF. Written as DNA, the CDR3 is TGTGCCAGCAGCTTGGACAGGGGCCCCTACGAGCAGTACTTC.

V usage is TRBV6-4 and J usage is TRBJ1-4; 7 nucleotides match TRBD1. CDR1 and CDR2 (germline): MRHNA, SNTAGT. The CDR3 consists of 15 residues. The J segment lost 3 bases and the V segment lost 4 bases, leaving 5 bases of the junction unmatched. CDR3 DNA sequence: TGTGCCAGCAGTGCCACAGGGGCAGCTAATGAAAAACTGTTTTTT. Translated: CASSATGAANEKLFF.

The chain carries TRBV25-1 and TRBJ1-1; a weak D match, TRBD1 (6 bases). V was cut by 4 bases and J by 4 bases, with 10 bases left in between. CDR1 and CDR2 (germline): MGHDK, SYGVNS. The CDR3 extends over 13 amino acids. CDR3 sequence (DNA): TGTGCCAGCAGTGGATTGGGGGCCACTGAAGCTTTCTTT. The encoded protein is CASSGLGATEAFF.

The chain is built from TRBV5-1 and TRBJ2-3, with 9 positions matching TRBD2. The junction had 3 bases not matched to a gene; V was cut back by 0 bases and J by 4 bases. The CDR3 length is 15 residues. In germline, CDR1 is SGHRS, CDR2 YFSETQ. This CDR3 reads CASSLGAGGSDTQYF. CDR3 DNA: TGCGCCAGCAGCTTGGGAGCGGGGGGCTCAGATACGCAGTATTTT.

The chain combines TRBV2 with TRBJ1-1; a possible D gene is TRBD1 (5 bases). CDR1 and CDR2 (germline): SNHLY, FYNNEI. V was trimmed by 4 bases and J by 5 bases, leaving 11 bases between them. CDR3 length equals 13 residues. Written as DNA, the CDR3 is TGTGCCAGCAGTGGTGGGGGGTGGACTGAAGCTTTCTTT. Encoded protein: CASSGGGWTEAFF.

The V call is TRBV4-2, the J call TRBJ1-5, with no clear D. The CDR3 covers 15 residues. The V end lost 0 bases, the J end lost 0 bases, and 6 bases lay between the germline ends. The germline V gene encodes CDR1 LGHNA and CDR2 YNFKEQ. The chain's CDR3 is CASSQESDSNQPQHF. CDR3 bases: TGTGCCAGCAGCCAAGAGAGCGATAGCAATCAGCCCCAGCATTTT.

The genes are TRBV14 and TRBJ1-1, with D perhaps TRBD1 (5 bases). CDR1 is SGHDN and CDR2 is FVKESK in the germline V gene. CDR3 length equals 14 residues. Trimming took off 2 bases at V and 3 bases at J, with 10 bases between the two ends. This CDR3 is CASSQWGRDTEAFF. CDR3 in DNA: TGTGCCAGCAGCCAATGGGGCCGAGACACTGAAGCTTTCTTT.